A single sample gave rise to the 26 T cell receptor beta chains below, sequenced in a study of T-cell reconstitution after alpha-beta-depleted transplantation in children. Unique molecular identifiers were built into the TCRbeta library. TCRdb redid the calling of the PCR reads with MiXCR, one entry per CDR3 protein. The table records hundreds of thousands of distinct CDR3 sequences, over 10% of them present only once. The sequences come from PBMCs, mostly from graft donor cells, collected 360 days after TCRalphabeta/CD19-depleted stem cell transplant. The receptors here all came from a male patient between 5 and 17 years old who had a stem cell transplant for acute myeloid leukemia, so the T cells may come from the graft donor.

The chain combines TRBV5-1 with TRBJ1-4; D not resolved. This CDR3 region has 16 residues. The V and J ends lost 0 bases and 4 bases respectively, with 13 bases between them. Germline CDR1 is SGHRS and CDR2 is YFSETQ. The chain's CDR3 is CASSLGPPSLNEKLFF. CDR3 in DNA: TGCGCCAGCAGCTTGGGACCGCCCTCCCTTAATGAAAAACTGTTTTTT.

This sequence joins TRBV29-1 and TRBJ2-1; possibly TRBD2 for D (6 bases). Germline V gene lookup returns CDR1 SQVTM and CDR2 ANQGSEA. The CDR3 runs to 14 residues. CDR3 coding DNA: TGCAGTGGGCACGGGAGAAAGGGTTACAATGAGCAGTTCTTC. This encodes CSGHGRKGYNEQFF.

This clonotype was seen ten or more times. This chain uses TRBV15 with TRBJ2-6; 14 nucleotides match TRBD2. The CDR3 length is 20 residues. Germline CDR1 LNHNV, CDR2 YYDKDF (reference sequence). J was trimmed by 1 base and V by 0 bases; bases with no gene match: 5. CDR3 sequence: CATSRDGGTSGRSGANVLTF. CDR3 bases: TGTGCCACCAGCAGAGATGGGGGGACTAGCGGGAGATCTGGGGCCAACGTCCTGACTTTC.

The V call is TRBV20-1, the J call TRBJ2-7; TRBD1 matches at 11 bases. CDR3 length equals 14 residues. The ends lost 4 bases at V and 5 bases at J; junction bases unmatched: 7. The germline V gene has CDR1 DFQATT and CDR2 SNEGSKA (reference sequence). The CDR3 region has the DNA TGCAGTGCTACCGGACAGGGGGCTAGGAACGAGCAGTACTTC. This gives the protein CSATGQGARNEQYF.

The chain joins TRBV20-1 to TRBJ2-1; perhaps D is TRBD1 or TRBD2 (5 bases each). The CDR3 is 15 residues long. From germline, CDR1 is DFQATT and CDR2 SNEGSKA (reference sequence). V gave up 2 bases and J gave up 4 bases, with 15 bases separating them. CDR3 nucleotides: TGCAGTGCTAGACCTTACGGGACGTATTACAATGAGCAGTTCTTC. It encodes CSARPYGTYYNEQFF.

This clonotype showed up just a few times. The chain uses TRBV7-9 and TRBJ2-5; tentatively, D is TRBD2 (6 bases). The CDR3 extends over 13 amino acids. From germline, CDR1 is SEHNR and CDR2 FQNEAQ (reference sequence). V was shortened by 6 bases and J by 5 bases, with 13 bases between the two germline ends. CDR3 protein: CASRGLPKETQYF. CDR3 DNA: TGTGCCAGCAGGGGACTGCCGAAGGAGACCCAGTACTTC.

J is TRBJ2-7 and V is TRBV7-2; TRBD2 might be the D (6 bases). V dropped 1 base and J dropped 6 bases, with 13 bases sitting between them. This CDR3 is built from 14 residues. CDR1 SGHTA and CDR2 FQGNSA come from the germline V gene. The chain's CDR3 is CASSLVATRVEQYF. DNA for the CDR3: TGTGCCAGCAGCTTAGTAGCGACTAGGGTCGAGCAGTACTTC.

This clonotype was seen ten or more times. The chain recombines TRBV6-5 with TRBJ2-3; TRBD2 matches 11 bases. Germline V gene data show CDR1 as MNHEY and CDR2 as SVGAGI. J gave up 2 bases and V 4 bases, and 5 bases lay outside the gene matches. CDR3 length: 16 residues. The CDR3 nucleotides are TGTGCCAGCAGTTCACTAGCGGGAGTTTACACAGATACGCAGTATTTT. Amino acid sequence: CASSSLAGVYTDTQYF.

This clonotype was seen repeatedly, ten times or more. This chain's CDR3 is CASSLDFGPEQYF. Written as DNA, the CDR3 is TGTGCCAGCAGCTTAGATTTCGGCCCCGAGCAGTACTTC. The rearrangement joins TRBV7-2 to TRBJ2-7; D uncertain. The CDR3 length is 13 residues. V shed 1 base and J shed 6 bases, with 10 bases lying between them. Germline-derived CDR1 and CDR2 are SGHTA and FQGNSA. Using reference TRBV7-2 and TRBJ2-7 for the parts outside the CDR3, the full variable domain is GAGVSQSPSNKVTEKGKDVELRCDPISGHTALYWYRQSLGQGLEFLIYFQGNSAPDKSGLPSDRFSAERTGGSVSTLTIQRTQQEDSAVYLCASSLDFGPEQYFGPGTRLTVT.

This clonotype was seen a handful of times. The DNA of the CDR3 is TGCGCCAGCAGCTTGAACGTTTTACAGAGCTCCTACAATGAGCAGTTCTTC. It encodes CASSLNVLQSSYNEQFF. The chain links TRBV5-1 to TRBJ2-1; D call uncertain. Germline V gene lookup returns CDR1 SGHRS and CDR2 YFSETQ. Trimming pared 1 base from V and 0 bases from J, leaving 14 bases between. The CDR3 length is 17 residues.

The V and J genes are TRBV20-1 and TRBJ1-6; tentative D call: TRBD1 (5 bases). CDR3 size: 15 residues. Germline CDR1 DFQATT, CDR2 SNEGSKA (reference sequence). Trimming took 0 bases from V and 8 from J, leaving 14 bases between them. CDR3 region: CSARDLSIGDSPLHF. As DNA, the CDR3 is TGCAGTGCTAGAGATCTATCTATAGGGGATTCACCCCTCCACTTT.

This clonotype has more than one count but fewer than ten. The junction does not match germline at one end; this may be a read error. This chain connects TRBV29-1 to TRBJ2-4; D is ambiguous. The CDR3 is made up of 10 amino acids. Germline values: CDR1 SQVTM, CDR2 ANQGSEA. In DNA form, the CDR3 reads TGCAGCGTTGTTGTAGACATTCAGTCCTTC. Protein: CSVVVDIQSF.

This clonotype appeared a few times. The chain joins TRBV27 to TRBJ2-1; weak D call: TRBD2 (6 bases). The length of the CDR3 is 15 residues. Trimming left V 2 bases short and J 4 bases short, with 12 bases between. Germline-derived CDR1 and CDR2 are MNHEY and SMNVEV (reference sequence). CDR3 DNA sequence: TGTGCCAGCAGTTTAAGGGCAGGGACTTACAATGAGCAGTTCTTC. Its protein product is CASSLRAGTYNEQFF.

The chain joins TRBV15 to TRBJ2-1; D assignment may be TRBD1 or TRBD2 (5 bases each). Germline lookup yields CDR1 LNHNV and CDR2 YYDKDF (reference sequence). V was shortened by 8 bases and J by 2 bases, with 13 bases between the two germline ends. There are 14 residues in the CDR3. CDR3 sequence reads: CATSSGATYNEQFF. The CDR3, as DNA: TGTGCCACCTCGTCCGGGGCCACCTACAATGAGCAGTTCTTC.

This clonotype was seen a handful of times. The rearrangement links TRBV19 to TRBJ1-1; D gene unclear. Germline loops: CDR1 LNHDA, CDR2 SQIVND (reference sequence). The CDR3 is made up of 12 amino acids. Trimming cost V 4 bases and J 7 bases, with 10 bases left between them. The CDR3 sequence is CASSKGFSEAFF. For the CDR3, the DNA is TGTGCCAGTAGTAAAGGGTTCAGTGAAGCTTTCTTT.

The table lists this clonotype with a few counts. The chain employs TRBV6-2 or TRBV6-3 and TRBJ2-1; 13 positions match TRBD2. The V gene end was trimmed by 3 bases and the J gene end by 0 bases; junction bases not matched to a gene: 11. Germline CDR1 is MNHEY and CDR2 is SVGEGT. This CDR3 comprises 20 residues. The CDR3 DNA reads as TGTGCCAGCAGTTATATGACTAGCGGGAGGCCCGGGAGCTCCTACAATGAGCAGTTCTTC. It is translated as CASSYMTSGRPGSSYNEQFF.

The chain uses TRBV20-1 and TRBJ2-1, with TRBD1 as a possible D gene (6 bases). The CDR3 has 13 residues. The germline gives CDR1 DFQATT, CDR2 SNEGSKA (reference sequence). Trimming took off 8 bases at V and 4 bases at J, with 15 bases between the two ends. CDR3: CSPTGSGYNEQFF. CDR3 DNA: TGCAGTCCCACAGGGTCGGGGTACAATGAGCAGTTCTTC.

The sample holds many counts of this clonotype. The chain joins TRBV11-1 to TRBJ2-4; a weak D match, TRBD1 (5 bases). The CDR3 is 14 amino acids. Per germline, CDR1 SGHAT and CDR2 FQDESV (reference sequence). Deletions cut 1 base from V and 9 bases from J, with 13 bases between. The DNA of the CDR3 is TGTGCCAGCAGCTTAGAGGGGCGCAGCCCCATTCAGTACTTC. It specifies CASSLEGRSPIQYF.

The genes are TRBV5-6 and TRBJ1-1; 7 nucleotides agree with TRBD1. The CDR3 has 13 residues. The V gene's germline CDR1 is SGHDT and CDR2 YYEEEE. Trimming took 4 bases from V and 5 from J; bases not matched to a gene: 5. CDR3 nucleotides: TGTGCCAGCAGCAAGACAGGGAGGACTGAAGCTTTCTTT. Its translation is CASSKTGRTEAFF.

The chain is built from TRBV4-3 and TRBJ2-7; 8 nucleotides agree with TRBD1. The CDR3 totals 16 residues. V lost 4 bases to trimming and J lost 4 bases; unmatched junction nucleotides: 12. Germline CDR1 and CDR2: LGHNA and YSLEER. The CDR3 nucleotides are TGCGCCAGCAGCCGCACCGACAGGGGCCTCCTTTACGAGCAGTACTTC. Encoded protein: CASSRTDRGLLYEQYF.

The sample holds a few counts of this clonotype. This chain uses TRBV4-3 with TRBJ2-7, with D uncertain. The germline gives CDR1 LGHNA, CDR2 YSLEER. CDR3 length: 13 amino acids. V dropped 0 bases and J dropped 6 bases, with 9 bases sitting between them. The CDR3 sequence is CASSQERRSEQYF. CDR3 DNA: TGCGCCAGCAGCCAAGAGCGGCGGTCCGAGCAGTACTTC.

The chain couples TRBV7-9 to TRBJ2-1, with 8 bases matching TRBD2. V lost 4 bases to trimming and J lost 9 bases; unmatched junction nucleotides: 8. The CDR3 has 14 amino acids. CDR1 and CDR2 (germline): SEHNR, FQNEAQ (reference sequence). The CDR3 loop is CASSSEAGVGEQFF. The CDR3 coding sequence is TGTGCCAGCAGCTCAGAAGCGGGAGTTGGTGAGCAGTTCTTC. The full variable domain, completed using reference TRBV7-9 and TRBJ2-1, is DTGVSQNPRHKITKRGQNVTFRCDPISEHNRLYWYRQTLGQGPEFLTYFQNEAQLEKSRLLSDRFSAERPKGSFSTLEIQRTEQGDSAMYLCASSSEAGVGEQFFGPGTRLTVL.

CDR3 sequence: CASSLVGTTADEQFF. In DNA form, the CDR3 reads TGTGCCAGCAGCTTAGTGGGGACTACGGCGGATGAGCAGTTCTTC. V is TRBV11-1 and J is TRBJ2-1; 7 positions agree with TRBD2. The CDR3 consists of 15 residues. V lost 1 base to trimming and J lost 8 bases; unmatched junction nucleotides: 8. The germline gives CDR1 SGHAT, CDR2 FQDESV (reference sequence).

The chain is built from TRBV4-3 and TRBJ2-2, with D possibly being TRBD2 (5 bases). Trimming took off 1 base at V and 6 bases at J, with 15 bases between the two ends. The germline gives CDR1 LGHNA, CDR2 YSLEER. The CDR3 is 16 residues long. The CDR3 DNA sequence: TGCGCCAGCAGCCAAGGAACTGGGTTGCGGGCCGGGGAGCTGTTTTTT. As protein: CASSQGTGLRAGELFF.

This clonotype showed up many times. The chain joins TRBV4-3 to TRBJ2-7; the match to TRBD2 covers 7 bases. V lost 4 bases and J lost 0; bases outside the gene matches: 6. CDR3 size: 15 residues. Per germline, CDR1 LGHNA and CDR2 YSLEER. The CDR3 loop reads CASSPSGWSSYEQYF. CDR3 sequence (DNA): TGCGCCAGCAGCCCTAGCGGTTGGAGCTCCTACGAGCAGTACTTC.

This chain links TRBV7-4 with TRBJ2-1, with 9 bases lining up with TRBD2. The germline V gene has CDR1 SGHVT and CDR2 SQSDAQ. The CDR3 is made up of 17 amino acids. Trimming at V came to 0 bases and at J to 2 bases, leaving 5 bases not matched to a gene. The CDR3 here is CASSLAASGMAYNEQFF. DNA for the CDR3: TGTGCCAGCAGCTTAGCGGCTAGCGGGATGGCCTACAATGAGCAGTTCTTC.